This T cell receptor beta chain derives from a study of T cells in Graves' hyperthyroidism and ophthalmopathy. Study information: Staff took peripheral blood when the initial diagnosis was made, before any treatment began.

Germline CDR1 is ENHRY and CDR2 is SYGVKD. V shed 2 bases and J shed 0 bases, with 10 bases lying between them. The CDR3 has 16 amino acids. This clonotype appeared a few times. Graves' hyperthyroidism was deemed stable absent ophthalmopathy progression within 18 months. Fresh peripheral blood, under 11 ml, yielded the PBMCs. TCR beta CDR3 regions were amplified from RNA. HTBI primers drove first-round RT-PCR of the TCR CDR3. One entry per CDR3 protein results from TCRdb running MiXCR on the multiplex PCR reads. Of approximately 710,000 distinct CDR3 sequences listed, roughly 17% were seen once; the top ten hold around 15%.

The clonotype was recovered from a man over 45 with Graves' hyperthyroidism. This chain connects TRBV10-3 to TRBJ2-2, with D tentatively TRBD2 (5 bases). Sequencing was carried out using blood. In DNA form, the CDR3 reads TGTGCCATCAGTGAGACAGTGGACTCGAACACCGGGGAGCTGTTTTTT. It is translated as CAISETVDSNTGELFF.